The entry that follows covers one TCR beta chain sequence. The data belong to a study of blood T cell repertoires in COVID-19. Patients of the Seattle cohort, enrolled during active infection, were followed longitudinally. The CDR3 has 15 residues. Per germline, CDR1 MNHEY and CDR2 SVGAGI. The V gene end was trimmed by 6 bases and the J gene end by 0 bases; junction bases not matched to a gene: 6. Profiling relied on immunoSEQ multiplex PCR, and the TCRdb table lists in-frame clones only, not all of them. The sample has around 50,000 clones, approximately 90% seen once. The clonotype comes from a woman aged 55-70 years with COVID-19, enrolled during active disease. The sequencing input was peripheral blood. This chain uses TRBV6-5 with TRBJ1-2, with 8 bases that match TRBD1. In DNA form, the CDR3 reads TGTGCCAGCAGGACAGGGGCCGCTTCTAACTATGGCTACACCTTC. Translated, it gives CASRTGAASNYGYTF.